The rows below give T cell receptor beta chains drawn from one sample of a study of CD8 T cells in ankylosing spondylitis. TCRdb re-analysed the 5' RACE reads in MiXCR, keeping a single row per CDR3 protein. The repertoire holds fewer than 550,000 distinct CDR3 sequences, roughly 5.2% seen once, with under 4.5% in the top ten. The specimen was blood, either unsorted or a sorted T cell fraction (not recorded which). The receptors stem from a male donor with ankylosing spondylitis. Both conserved end residues are part of each CDR3. The D gene is left open where the match is weak. Size tells how often a clone was seen (once, few, many) or the class of an expanded clone, and some rows leave it out.

V gene: TRBV6-5; clone size: .; J gene: TRBJ2-2; D gene: .; CDR3 DNA: TGTGCCAGCAGTTCCCCTGGCAGACGTGGGGAGCTGTTTTTT; CDR3 protein: CASSSPGRRGELFF
V gene: TRBV5-1; clone size: many; J gene: TRBJ2-1; D gene: .; CDR3 DNA: TGCGCCAGCAGCAGTGGACCTGTCTACAATGAGCAGTTCTTC; CDR3 protein: CASSSGPVYNEQFF
V gene: TRBV5-1; clone size: few; J gene: TRBJ2-3; D gene: .; CDR3 DNA: TGCGCCAGCAGCTTGGCCTTAAGCGTAAATACGCAGTATTTT; CDR3 protein: CASSLALSVNTQYF
V gene: TRBV20-1; clone size: many; J gene: TRBJ2-5; D gene: .; CDR3 DNA: TGCAGTGCACCTACCCCGGGGGAGACCCAGTACTTC; CDR3 protein: CSAPTPGETQYF
V gene: TRBV5-5; clone size: many; J gene: TRBJ1-5; D gene: .; CDR3 DNA: TGTGCCAGCAGCTTGAACGACTATAGCAATCAGCCCCAGCATTTT; CDR3 protein: CASSLNDYSNQPQHF
V gene: TRBV7-9; clone size: many; J gene: TRBJ2-7; D gene: .; CDR3 DNA: TGTGCCAGCAGCACAGGGTACTACGAGCAGTACTTC; CDR3 protein: CASSTGYYEQYF
V gene: TRBV5-1; clone size: many; J gene: TRBJ2-1; D gene: .; CDR3 DNA: TGCGCCAGCAGCTGGGGCCTAGTATCCGATGAGCAGTTCTTC; CDR3 protein: CASSWGLVSDEQFF
V gene: TRBV4-2; clone size: many; J gene: TRBJ2-2; D gene: .; CDR3 DNA: TGTGCCAGCAGCCAAGAGGGGGGTCACCTAATCACCGGGGAGCTGTTTTTT; CDR3 protein: CASSQEGGHLITGELFF
V gene: TRBV6-2/TRBV6-3; clone size: many; J gene: TRBJ2-2; D gene: TRBD1; CDR3 DNA: TGTGCCAGCAGTCACCGGGACAGTTTTGGACCCGGGGAGCTGTTTTTT; CDR3 protein: CASSHRDSFGPGELFF
V gene: TRBV4-2; clone size: few; J gene: TRBJ2-5; D gene: .; CDR3 DNA: TGTGCCAGCAGCCAAGAATCGGGCCAGGGAAGAGAGACCCAGTACTTC; CDR3 protein: CASSQESGQGRETQYF
V gene: TRBV15; clone size: .; J gene: TRBJ2-6; D gene: TRBD1; CDR3 DNA: TGTGCCACCAGCGGGGACAGGGGGTCTGGGGCCAACGTCCTGACTTTC; CDR3 protein: CATSGDRGSGANVLTF
V gene: TRBV5-1; clone size: many; J gene: TRBJ2-5; D gene: TRBD1; CDR3 DNA: TGCGCCAGCAGCTTGGGACAGGGGAACCGGGAGACCCAGTACTTC; CDR3 protein: CASSLGQGNRETQYF
V gene: TRBV20-1; clone size: many; J gene: TRBJ2-3; D gene: TRBD2; CDR3 DNA: TGCAGTGCACCCAGACTAGCGGGGGGGCGAAGCACAGATACGCAGTATTTT; CDR3 protein: CSAPRLAGGRSTDTQYF
V gene: TRBV15; clone size: many; J gene: TRBJ2-7; D gene: TRBD1; CDR3 DNA: TGTGCCACCAGCAGAGGTGGGACAGACGCCTACGAGCAGTACTTC; CDR3 protein: CATSRGGTDAYEQYF
V gene: TRBV28; clone size: many; J gene: TRBJ2-5; D gene: .; CDR3 DNA: TGTGCCAGCAGTTCGGCCCCGGGGTTGAAGACCCAGTACTTC; CDR3 protein: CASSSAPGLKTQYF
V gene: TRBV24-1; clone size: .; J gene: TRBJ2-3; D gene: .; CDR3 DNA: TGTGCCACCAAATACTCAGATACGCAGTATTTT; CDR3 protein: CATKYSDTQYF
V gene: TRBV20-1; clone size: many; J gene: TRBJ1-2; D gene: .; CDR3 DNA: TGCAGTGCTAGGGTGGATGGCTACACCTTC; CDR3 protein: CSARVDGYTF
V gene: TRBV27; clone size: few; J gene: TRBJ2-1; D gene: TRBD2; CDR3 DNA: TGTGCCAGCGGGGTTTTCCCGACTAGCGGGTCCTACAATGAGCAGTTCTTC; CDR3 protein: CASGVFPTSGSYNEQFF
V gene: TRBV10-3; clone size: many; J gene: TRBJ2-2; D gene: TRBD2; CDR3 DNA: TGTGCCATCAGTTTTAGCGGGACCGCCGGGGAGCTGTTTTTT; CDR3 protein: CAISFSGTAGELFF
V gene: TRBV20-1; clone size: .; J gene: TRBJ2-3; D gene: .; CDR3 DNA: TGCAGTGCTAGACTGACAGTAGCTAGCACAGATACGCAGTATTTT; CDR3 protein: CSARLTVASTDTQYF
V gene: TRBV30; clone size: many; J gene: TRBJ2-7; D gene: .; CDR3 DNA: TGTGCCTGGACCTCTAACCTTTACGAGCAGTACTTC; CDR3 protein: CAWTSNLYEQYF
V gene: TRBV11-2; clone size: many; J gene: TRBJ2-3; D gene: .; CDR3 DNA: TGTGCCAGCAGCTTAATGGGGCTAGCGACAGATACGCAGTATTTT; CDR3 protein: CASSLMGLATDTQYF
V gene: TRBV11-3; clone size: many; J gene: TRBJ2-5; D gene: TRBD2; CDR3 DNA: TGTGCCAGCAGCTTAGGGACTAGTCTACAAGAGACCCAGTACTTC; CDR3 protein: CASSLGTSLQETQYF
V gene: TRBV12-3/TRBV12-4; clone size: many; J gene: TRBJ2-7; D gene: TRBD2; CDR3 DNA: TGTGCCAGCAGTTTATCAGCGGGGGGGCCAGTTGGCGAGCAGTACTTC; CDR3 protein: CASSLSAGGPVGEQYF
V gene: TRBV20-1; clone size: many; J gene: TRBJ2-5; D gene: TRBD2; CDR3 DNA: TGCAGTGCTAGCGGGGGGGTCCGAGAGACCCAGTACTTC; CDR3 protein: CSASGGVRETQYF
V gene: TRBV20-1; clone size: few; J gene: TRBJ2-7; D gene: TRBD1; CDR3 DNA: TGCAGTGCTAGCGCCTCCGGGACAGGGGGACTGGCTAGCGAGCAGTACTTC; CDR3 protein: CSASASGTGGLASEQYF
V gene: TRBV5-1; clone size: many; J gene: TRBJ1-1; D gene: .; CDR3 DNA: TGCGCCAGCAGCTTCCGGGACCTTAACACTGAAGCTTTCTTT; CDR3 protein: CASSFRDLNTEAFF
V gene: TRBV7-9; clone size: .; J gene: TRBJ2-7; D gene: TRBD2; CDR3 DNA: TGTGCCATCAGCTTAGGGCGGGAGTCCCACGAGCAGGACTTC; CDR3 protein: CAISLGRESHEQDF
V gene: TRBV28; clone size: many; J gene: TRBJ1-5; D gene: TRBD1; CDR3 DNA: TGTGCCAGCAGTTCCGCCGGGAGGGGGCTTAATCAGCCCCAGCATTTT; CDR3 protein: CASSSAGRGLNQPQHF
V gene: TRBV6-1; clone size: .; J gene: TRBJ2-1; D gene: TRBD1; CDR3 DNA: TGTGCCAGCAGTCGACAGGGAGTCCCCCGGCTTGTCGTCAATGAGCAGTTCTTC; CDR3 protein: CASSRQGVPRLVVNEQFF
V gene: TRBV3-1; clone size: many; J gene: TRBJ1-1; D gene: .; CDR3 DNA: TGTGCCAGCAGCCAAGTGGCGGGGGAGACTGAAGCTTTCTTT; CDR3 protein: CASSQVAGETEAFF
V gene: TRBV28; clone size: many; J gene: TRBJ1-6; D gene: .; CDR3 DNA: TGTGCCAGCAGTTTACTTCCGAATTCACCCCTCCACTTT; CDR3 protein: CASSLLPNSPLHF
V gene: TRBV27; clone size: few; J gene: TRBJ2-5; D gene: .; CDR3 DNA: TGTGCCAGCAGTTTAATACAGGGAAATATCGATTGGCAAGAGACCCAGTACTTC; CDR3 protein: CASSLIQGNIDWQETQYF
V gene: TRBV28; clone size: many; J gene: TRBJ1-5; D gene: .; CDR3 DNA: TGTGCCAGCAGTTTGCCAGGGGGCAATCAGCCCCAGCATTTT; CDR3 protein: CASSLPGGNQPQHF
V gene: TRBV29-1; clone size: many; J gene: TRBJ1-2; D gene: .; CDR3 DNA: TGCAGCGTTGAAGAAGGCCCGATACAACTCTATGGCTACACCTTC; CDR3 protein: CSVEEGPIQLYGYTF
V gene: TRBV12-3/TRBV12-4; clone size: many; J gene: TRBJ1-6; D gene: .; CDR3 DNA: TGTGCCAGCAGTCTGACTGGGGGTGGTTCACCCCTCCACTTT; CDR3 protein: CASSLTGGGSPLHF
V gene: TRBV5-1; clone size: many; J gene: TRBJ2-5; D gene: .; CDR3 DNA: TGCGCCAGCAGAGAGGGAGGCGAGACCCAGTACTTC; CDR3 protein: CASREGGETQYF
V gene: TRBV18; clone size: many; J gene: TRBJ1-1; D gene: .; CDR3 DNA: TGTGCCAGCTCACCATCTTCAGGGCTTTCGGAAGCTTTCTTT; CDR3 protein: CASSPSSGLSEAFF
V gene: TRBV7-2; clone size: many; J gene: TRBJ2-3; D gene: .; CDR3 DNA: TGTGCCAGCAGCTTAAACGGGCACAGCACAGATACGCAGTATTTT; CDR3 protein: CASSLNGHSTDTQYF
V gene: TRBV12-3/TRBV12-4; clone size: many; J gene: TRBJ2-3; D gene: TRBD1; CDR3 DNA: TGTGCCAGCAGTTTACGGCCCCCTGACAGGGGTATCGCAGATACGCAGTATTTT; CDR3 protein: CASSLRPPDRGIADTQYF
V gene: TRBV5-1; clone size: many; J gene: TRBJ2-7; D gene: .; CDR3 DNA: TGCGCCAGCAGCTCTACCAGAGGGTCCAGCTACGAGCAGTACTTC; CDR3 protein: CASSSTRGSSYEQYF
V gene: TRBV24-1; clone size: many; J gene: TRBJ2-3; D gene: .; CDR3 DNA: TGTGCCACCAGTGATTTCAGGGCCGCAGATACGCAGTATTTT; CDR3 protein: CATSDFRAADTQYF
V gene: TRBV7-6; clone size: .; J gene: TRBJ2-3; D gene: TRBD1; CDR3 DNA: TGTGCCAGCAGCACCGGGACAGGGGGCTCGGGAGATACGCAGTATTTT; CDR3 protein: CASSTGTGGSGDTQYF
V gene: TRBV5-4; clone size: .; J gene: TRBJ1-2; D gene: .; CDR3 DNA: TGTGCCAGCCATGACCGGGGCATCGGCTACACCTTC; CDR3 protein: CASHDRGIGYTF
V gene: TRBV24-1; clone size: many; J gene: TRBJ2-1; D gene: .; CDR3 DNA: TGTGCCACCAGTGATTTGCATAGCAGGGGCTATCAGTTCTTC; CDR3 protein: CATSDLHSRGYQFF
V gene: TRBV4-1; clone size: many; J gene: TRBJ2-1; D gene: .; CDR3 DNA: TGCGCCAGCAGCAGGGGAGGGGGCGGGGCCTCCTACAATGAGCAGTTCTTC; CDR3 protein: CASSRGGGGASYNEQFF
V gene: TRBV5-1; clone size: many; J gene: TRBJ1-2; D gene: .; CDR3 DNA: TGCGCCAGCAGGCCCACTACAGGGATTGGCTATGGCTACACCTTC; CDR3 protein: CASRPTTGIGYGYTF
V gene: TRBV5-1; clone size: many; J gene: TRBJ1-1; D gene: .; CDR3 DNA: TGCGCCAGCAGCTCCAGGACTGGCGCAACGAACACTGAAGCTTTCTTT; CDR3 protein: CASSSRTGATNTEAFF
V gene: TRBV4-2; clone size: many; J gene: TRBJ2-6; D gene: .; CDR3 DNA: TGTGCCAGCAGCCAAGATAGTAGTCGCGGGGCCAACGTCCTGACTTTC; CDR3 protein: CASSQDSSRGANVLTF
V gene: TRBV29-1; clone size: many; J gene: TRBJ2-3; D gene: TRBD2; CDR3 DNA: TGCAGCGTTGGACTAGCGGGGGGCGCCACAGATACGCAGTATTTT; CDR3 protein: CSVGLAGGATDTQYF
V gene: TRBV29-1; clone size: many; J gene: TRBJ2-3; D gene: .; CDR3 DNA: TGCAGCGTTGTAAGGTCAGCGAGCTTTAGCACAGATACGCAGTATTTT; CDR3 protein: CSVVRSASFSTDTQYF
V gene: TRBV12-3/TRBV12-4; clone size: many; J gene: TRBJ2-1; D gene: TRBD2; CDR3 DNA: TGTGCCAGCAGTTTAGCGGGGGGACTAGCGGGAGTGTATAATGAGCAGTTCTTC; CDR3 protein: CASSLAGGLAGVYNEQFF
V gene: TRBV5-5; clone size: many; J gene: TRBJ1-1; D gene: .; CDR3 DNA: TGTGCCAGCAGCTTCCGGGGGGGCGGAAGCACTGAAGCTTTCTTT; CDR3 protein: CASSFRGGGSTEAFF